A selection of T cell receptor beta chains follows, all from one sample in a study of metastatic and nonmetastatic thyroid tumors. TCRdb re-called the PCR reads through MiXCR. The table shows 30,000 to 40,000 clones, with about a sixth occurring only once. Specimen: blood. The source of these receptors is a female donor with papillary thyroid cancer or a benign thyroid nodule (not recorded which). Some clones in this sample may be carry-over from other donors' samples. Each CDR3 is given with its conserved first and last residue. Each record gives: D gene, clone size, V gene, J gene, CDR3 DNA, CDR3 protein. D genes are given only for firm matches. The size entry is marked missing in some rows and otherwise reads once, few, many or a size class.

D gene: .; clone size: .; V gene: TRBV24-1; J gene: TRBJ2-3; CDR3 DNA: TGTGCAGTACAGAAAGGGCCAGATACGCACTATTTT; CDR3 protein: CAVQKGPDTHYF
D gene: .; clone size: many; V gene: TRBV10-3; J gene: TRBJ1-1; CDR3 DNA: TGTGCCATCAGTGGAGGGACACTTTTGAACACTGAAGCTTTCTTT; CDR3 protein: CAISGGTLLNTEAFF
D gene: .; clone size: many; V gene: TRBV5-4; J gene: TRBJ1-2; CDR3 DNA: TGTGCCAGCAGCTTGGACAGGGCGGCCTATGGCTACACCTTC; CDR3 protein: CASSLDRAAYGYTF
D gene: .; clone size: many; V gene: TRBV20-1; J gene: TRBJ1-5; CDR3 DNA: TGCAGTGCTAGATTGGGCCCAAATCAGCCCCAGCATTTT; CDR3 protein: CSARLGPNQPQHF
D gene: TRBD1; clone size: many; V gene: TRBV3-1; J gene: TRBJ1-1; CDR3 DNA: TGTGCCAGCAGCCTTATGACAGGGGGAAACACTGAAGCTTTCTTT; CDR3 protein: CASSLMTGGNTEAFF
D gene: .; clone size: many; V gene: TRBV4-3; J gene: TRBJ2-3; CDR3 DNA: TGCGCCAGCAGCCAAGACGGTACTAGGTCAGATACGCAGTATTTT; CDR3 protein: CASSQDGTRSDTQYF
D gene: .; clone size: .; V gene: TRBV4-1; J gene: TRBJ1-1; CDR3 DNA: TGCGCCAGCAGCCAAGATTCTCTGGGGGGTACTGAAGCTTTCTTT; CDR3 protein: CASSQDSLGGTEAFF
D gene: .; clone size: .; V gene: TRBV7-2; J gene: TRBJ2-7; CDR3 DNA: TGTGCCAGCAGACTACCCGGGGACAATACCTTCTTC; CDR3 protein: CASRLPGDNTFF
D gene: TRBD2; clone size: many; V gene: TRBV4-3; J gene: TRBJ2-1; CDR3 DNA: TGCGCCAGCAGCCGGGTCGCGGGAGGGGGCCATGAGCAGTTCTTC; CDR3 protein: CASSRVAGGGHEQFF
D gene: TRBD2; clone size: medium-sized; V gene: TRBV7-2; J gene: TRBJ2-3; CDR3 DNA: TGTGCCAGCAGCCGACTAGCGGATACGCAGTATTTT; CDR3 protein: CASSRLADTQYF
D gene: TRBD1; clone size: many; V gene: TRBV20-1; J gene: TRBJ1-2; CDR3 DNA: TGCAGTGCTAGAGATCTGACAGGGAATGGCTACACCTTC; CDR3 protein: CSARDLTGNGYTF
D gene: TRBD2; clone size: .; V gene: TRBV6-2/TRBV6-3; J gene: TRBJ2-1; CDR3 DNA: TGTGCCAGCAGTCTGACTAGCGGGAGTACCTACAATGAGCAGTTCTTC; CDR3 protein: CASSLTSGSTYNEQFF
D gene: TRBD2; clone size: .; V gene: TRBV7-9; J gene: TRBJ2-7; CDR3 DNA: TGTGCCAGCAGCAACCGACTAGCGGGAGAGCAGTACTTC; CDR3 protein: CASSNRLAGEQYF
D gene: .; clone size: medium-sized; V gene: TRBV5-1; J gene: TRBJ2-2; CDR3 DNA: TGCGCCAGCAGCTGGGGCGGGATCGGGGAGCTGTTTTTT; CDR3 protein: CASSWGGIGELFF
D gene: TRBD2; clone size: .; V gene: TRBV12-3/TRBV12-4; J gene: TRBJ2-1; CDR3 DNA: TGTGCCAGCACCGACTCTCGGGAGGCTTCCTACAATGAGCAGTTCTTC; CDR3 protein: CASTDSREASYNEQFF
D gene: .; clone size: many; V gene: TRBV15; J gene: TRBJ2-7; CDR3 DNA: TGTGCCACCAGCGAGGGGGGCGGGGACACGATCTACGAGCAGTACTTC; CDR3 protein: CATSEGGGDTIYEQYF
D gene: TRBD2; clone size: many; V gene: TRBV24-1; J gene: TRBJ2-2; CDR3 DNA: TGTGCCACCAGTGGGACTAGCGGGAGAAGGGAGCTGTTTTTT; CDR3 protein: CATSGTSGRRELFF
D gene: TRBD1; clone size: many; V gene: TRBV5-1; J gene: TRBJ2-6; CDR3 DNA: TGCGCCAGCAGCTCCGGGACAGGGGGAGTGGTTGGGGCCAACGTCCTGACTTTC; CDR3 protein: CASSSGTGGVVGANVLTF
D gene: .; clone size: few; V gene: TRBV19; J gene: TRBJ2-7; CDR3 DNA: TGTGCCAGTAGTGGGGGGGACAGTGGCTCCTACGAGCAGTACTTC; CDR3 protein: CASSGGDSGSYEQYF
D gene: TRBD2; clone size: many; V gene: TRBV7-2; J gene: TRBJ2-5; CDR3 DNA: TGTGCCAGCAGCATCACTAGCGGGAGGGCTGGGAGTGAGACCCAGTACTTC; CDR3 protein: CASSITSGRAGSETQYF
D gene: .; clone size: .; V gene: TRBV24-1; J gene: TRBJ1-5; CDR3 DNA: TGTGCCACCAGTGATTCGGGGGACAAGAAGGGAAGTCAGCCCCAGCATTTT; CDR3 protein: CATSDSGDKKGSQPQHF
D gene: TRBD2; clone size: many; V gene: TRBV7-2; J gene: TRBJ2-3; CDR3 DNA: TGTGCCAGCAGCTTGGTCGCGGGAGGCACAGATACGCAGTATTTT; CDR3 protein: CASSLVAGGTDTQYF
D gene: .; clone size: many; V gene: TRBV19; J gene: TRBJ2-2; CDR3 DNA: TGTGCCAGTAGTATGCGGCTAGCTATGAGGCTGTTTTTT; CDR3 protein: CASSMRLAMRLFF
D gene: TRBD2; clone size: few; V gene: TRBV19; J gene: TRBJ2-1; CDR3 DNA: TGTGCCAGTAGTACCGGGACTAGCGGTAATGAGCAGTTCTTC; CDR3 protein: CASSTGTSGNEQFF
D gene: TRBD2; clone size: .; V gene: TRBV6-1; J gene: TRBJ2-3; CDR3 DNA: TGTGCCAGCACCATACTAGCGGGAGGGGAAGATACGCAGTATTTT; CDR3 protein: CASTILAGGEDTQYF
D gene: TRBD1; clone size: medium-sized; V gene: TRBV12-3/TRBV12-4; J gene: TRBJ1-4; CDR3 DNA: TGTGCCAGCAGTTTAAGTACGGGGCAGGGGGGGGAAAAACTGTTTTTT; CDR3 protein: CASSLSTGQGGEKLFF
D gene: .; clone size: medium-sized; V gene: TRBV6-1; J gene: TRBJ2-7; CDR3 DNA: TGTGCCAGCAGTGACCGGGAGATTATGGGGTTTTACGAGCAGTACTTC; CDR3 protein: CASSDREIMGFYEQYF
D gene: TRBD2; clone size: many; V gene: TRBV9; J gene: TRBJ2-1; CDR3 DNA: TGTACCAGCAGCGCAACTAGCGGGAGGGTCTCCTACAATGAGCAGTTCTTC; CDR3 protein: CTSSATSGRVSYNEQFF
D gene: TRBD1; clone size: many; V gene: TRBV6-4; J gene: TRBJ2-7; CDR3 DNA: TGTGCCAGCAGTGACTCTGGCAGGGGGCGTAGGGAGCAGTACTTC; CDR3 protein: CASSDSGRGRREQYF
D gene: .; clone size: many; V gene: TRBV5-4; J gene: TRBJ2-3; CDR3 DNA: TGTGCCAGCAGCCAGGACCCCACAGATACGCAGTATTTT; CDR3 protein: CASSQDPTDTQYF
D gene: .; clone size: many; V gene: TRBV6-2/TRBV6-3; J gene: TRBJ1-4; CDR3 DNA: TGTGCCAGCAGTTACGCCCGTGGCCATGAAAAACTGTTTTTT; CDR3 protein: CASSYARGHEKLFF
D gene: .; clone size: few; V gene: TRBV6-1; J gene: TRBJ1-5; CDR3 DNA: TGTGTCCCCACCGGGGTTCTTTGTCAGCCCCAGCATTTT; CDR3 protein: CVPTGVLCQPQHF
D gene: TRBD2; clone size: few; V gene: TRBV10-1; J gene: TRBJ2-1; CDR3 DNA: TGCGCAAGAGGGAGGGTTGTGGGAGATGAGCAGTTCTTC; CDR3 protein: CARGRVVGDEQFF
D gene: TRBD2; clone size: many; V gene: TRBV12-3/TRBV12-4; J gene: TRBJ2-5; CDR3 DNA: TGTGCCAGCAGTCCGGGACTAGCTCCAGAGACCCAGTACTTC; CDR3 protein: CASSPGLAPETQYF
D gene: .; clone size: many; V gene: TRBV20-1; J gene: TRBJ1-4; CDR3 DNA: TGCAGTGCTCCGGGACCCGGGAAGGAAAAACTGTTTTTT; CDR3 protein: CSAPGPGKEKLFF
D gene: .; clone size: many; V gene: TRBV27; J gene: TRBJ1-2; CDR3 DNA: TGTGCCAGCAGGGCCCGACAGGACACTAACTATGGCTACACCTTC; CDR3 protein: CASRARQDTNYGYTF
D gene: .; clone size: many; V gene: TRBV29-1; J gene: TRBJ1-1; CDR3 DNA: TGCAGCGTTGTCCGGAACACTGAAGCTTTCTTT; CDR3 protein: CSVVRNTEAFF
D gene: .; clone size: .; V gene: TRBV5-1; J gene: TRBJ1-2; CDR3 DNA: TGCGCCAGCATCTTGGTTCAGGGAGAAGTCGGCTACACCTTC; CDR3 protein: CASILVQGEVGYTF
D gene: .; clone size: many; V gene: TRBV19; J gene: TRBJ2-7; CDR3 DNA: TGTGCCAGTAGTCCCCCTGGCGGGCGGACCTACGAGCAGTACTTC; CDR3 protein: CASSPPGGRTYEQYF
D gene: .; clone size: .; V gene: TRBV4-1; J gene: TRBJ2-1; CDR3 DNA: TGCGCCAGCAGCCAAGTATACAATGAGCAGTTCTTC; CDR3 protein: CASSQVYNEQFF
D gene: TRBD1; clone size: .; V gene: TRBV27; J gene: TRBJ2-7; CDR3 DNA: TGTGCCAGCAGTCTATCAGGGGGCGCTCCCTACGAGCAGTACTTC; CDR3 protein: CASSLSGGAPYEQYF
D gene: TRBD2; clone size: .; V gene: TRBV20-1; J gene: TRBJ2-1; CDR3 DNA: TGCAGTGCTAGAGACCTGGGACTAGCGGAATACAATGAGCAGTTCTTC; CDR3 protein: CSARDLGLAEYNEQFF
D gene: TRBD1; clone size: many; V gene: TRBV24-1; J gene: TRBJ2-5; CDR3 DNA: TGTGCCACCACCGGGGGGACAGGGGAAGAGACCCAGTACTTC; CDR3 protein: CATTGGTGEETQYF
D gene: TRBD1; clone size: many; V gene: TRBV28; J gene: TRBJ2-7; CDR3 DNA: TGTGCCAGCAGTCGACAGGGAAGCTCCTACGAGCAGTACTTC; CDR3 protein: CASSRQGSSYEQYF
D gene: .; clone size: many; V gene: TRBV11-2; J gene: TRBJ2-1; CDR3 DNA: TGTGCCAGCAGCTTAGAGGGATTCGGTGAGCAGTTCTTC; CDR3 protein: CASSLEGFGEQFF
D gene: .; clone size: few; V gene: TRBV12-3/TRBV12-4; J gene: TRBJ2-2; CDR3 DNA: TGTGCCAGCAGTTCTACAGTGGGCGCCGTCGGGGAGCTGTTTTTT; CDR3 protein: CASSSTVGAVGELFF
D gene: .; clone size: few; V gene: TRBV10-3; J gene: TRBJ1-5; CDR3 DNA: TGTGCCATCAGTACAGGTGGAGGTCAGCCCCAGCATTTT; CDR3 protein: CAISTGGGQPQHF
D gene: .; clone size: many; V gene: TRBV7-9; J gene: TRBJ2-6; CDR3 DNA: TGTGCCAGCACCAACATGGGGGCCAACGTCCTGACTTTC; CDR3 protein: CASTNMGANVLTF
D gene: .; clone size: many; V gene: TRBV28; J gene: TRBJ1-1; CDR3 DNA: TGTGCCAGCAGTTTCTCCTCACCTGAAGCTTTCTTT; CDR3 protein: CASSFSSPEAFF
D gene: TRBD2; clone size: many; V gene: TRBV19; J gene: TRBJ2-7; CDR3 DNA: TGTGCCAGTACTAAACGGGGGGGGCCGGTCTACGAGCAGTACTTC; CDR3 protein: CASTKRGGPVYEQYF
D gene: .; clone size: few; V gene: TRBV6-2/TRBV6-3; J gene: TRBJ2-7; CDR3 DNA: TGTGCCAGCAGGGGCTTCTACGAGCAGTACTTC; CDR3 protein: CASRGFYEQYF
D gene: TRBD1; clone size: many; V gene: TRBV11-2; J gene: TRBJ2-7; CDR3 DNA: TGTGCCAGCAAACCAGGGGGCGCCGCCCCATACGAGCAGTACTTC; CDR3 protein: CASKPGGAAPYEQYF